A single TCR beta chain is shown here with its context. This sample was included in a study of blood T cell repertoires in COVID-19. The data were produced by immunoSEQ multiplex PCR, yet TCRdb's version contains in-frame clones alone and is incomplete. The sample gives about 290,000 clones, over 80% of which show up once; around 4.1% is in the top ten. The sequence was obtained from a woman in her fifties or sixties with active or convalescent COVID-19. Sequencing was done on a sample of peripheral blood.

The CDR3 protein is CASSVKLDSPLHF. The CDR3 nucleotides are TGCGCCAGCAGCGTCAAGTTAGATTCACCCCTCCACTTT. The genes are TRBV5-1 and TRBJ1-6; D gene unclear. The ends were cut back, 4 bases at V and 8 bases at J, with 10 bases in the middle. Per germline, CDR1 SGHRS and CDR2 YFSETQ. This CDR3 region has 13 residues.